One and the same sample provided the 22 T cell receptor beta chains below, sequenced in a study of cytomegalovirus exposure and HLA in healthy donors. It was with 60 Vbeta and 13 Jbeta primers that the PCR ran. Generated by immunoSEQ multiplex PCR, the TCRdb table keeps only in-frame clones and is missing some. This sample lists roughly 78,000 clones; its ten largest clones have over 4.5%. Sequencing was done on a sample of PBMCs. The receptors come from a man aged 35-49 years in good health and CMV-seronegative.

The CDR3 loop is CAIQGAGANVLTF. The DNA of the CDR3 is TGTGCCATACAGGGGGCTGGGGCCAACGTCCTGACTTTC. The rearrangement joins TRBV10-3 to TRBJ2-6; 8 nucleotides align to TRBD1. Trimming cost V 9 bases and J 2 bases; bases outside gene matches: 0. This CDR3 is 13 amino acids long. The germline CDR1 and CDR2 sequences are ENHRY and SYGVKD.

This chain connects TRBV2 to TRBJ1-2; 8 nucleotides align to TRBD1. J lost 8 bases, V lost 5 bases, and 13 bases had no gene match. The CDR3 is made up of 15 amino acids. The germline V gene encodes CDR1 SNHLY and CDR2 FYNNEI. CDR3 nucleotide sequence: TGTGCCAGCAGTTCCCCTGACCAGGGGGCGCCGGGCTACACCTTC. It is translated as CASSSPDQGAPGYTF.

The rearrangement uses TRBV7-8 and TRBJ1-2, with 11 bases aligning to TRBD1. Germline loops: CDR1 SGHVS, CDR2 FQNEAQ. After removal of 1 base from V and 4 bases from J, the junction contained 11 bases not matched to a gene. The CDR3 has 18 amino acids. The CDR3 loop is CASSLGFLGQGAGYGYTF. The CDR3 bases are TGTGCCAGCAGCTTAGGTTTTCTAGGACAGGGGGCCGGCTATGGCTACACCTTC. The full variable domain, in which reference TRBV7-8 and TRBJ1-2 provide the parts outside the CDR3, is GAGVSQSPRYKVAKRGQDVALRCDPISGHVSLFWYQQALGQGPEFLTYFQNEAQLDKSGLPSDRFFAERPEGSVSTLKIQRTQQEDSAVYLCASSLGFLGQGAGYGYTFGSGTRLTVV.

The chain uses TRBV28 and TRBJ1-5; 8 nucleotides align to TRBD1. This CDR3 has 14 amino acids. The ends lost 5 bases at V and 6 bases at J; junction bases unmatched: 6. The germline V gene encodes CDR1 MDHEN and CDR2 SYDVKM. The CDR3 DNA sequence: TGTGCCAGCAGTCCCGGGACAGGCAGTCAGCCCCAGCATTTT. Translating it yields CASSPGTGSQPQHF.

The gene calls are TRBV2 and TRBJ1-3; the D is unclear. Germline V gene data show CDR1 as SNHLY and CDR2 as FYNNEI. The CDR3 contains 14 residues. The ends were cut back, 3 bases at V and 4 bases at J, with 10 bases in the middle. In nucleotides, the CDR3 is TGTGCCAGCAGTGACAGATCGGGAGGAAACACCATATATTTT. Its translation: CASSDRSGGNTIYF. The full variable domain, in which reference TRBV2 and TRBJ1-3 provide the parts outside the CDR3, is EPEVTQTPSHQVTQMGQEVILRCVPISNHLYFYWYRQILGQKVEFLVSFYNNEISEKSEIFDDQFSVERPDGSNFTLKIRSTKLEDSAMYFCASSDRSGGNTIYFGEGSWLTVV.

In DNA form, the CDR3 reads TGTGCCAGCTCACCCACAGGGGATCAGCCCCAGCATTTT. Amino acids: CASSPTGDQPQHF. The rearrangement links TRBV18 to TRBJ1-5; 7 positions agree with TRBD1. From germline, CDR1 is KGHSH and CDR2 LQKENI. The CDR3 spans 13 residues. The V segment lost 3 bases and the J segment 5 bases; nucleotides outside the gene matches: 1.

Comments on this clone: The junction and the germline gene differ at one end; a read error may be behind it. J is TRBJ2-4 and V is TRBV30; perhaps TRBD1 as D (6 bases). Germline CDR1 and CDR2: GTSNPN and SVGIG (reference sequence). This CDR3 is built from 15 residues. The DNA for the CDR3 is TGTGCCTGGAGTGTAGGGCTGGGGGCCAAAAACATCCAGTACTTC. Residues: CAWSVGLGAKNIQYF. Drawing the rest from reference TRBV30 and TRBJ2-4, the complete variable domain is SQTIHQWPATLVQPVGSPLSLECTVEGTSNPNLYWYRQAAGRGLQLLFYSVGIGQISSEVPQNLSASRPQDRQFILSSKKLLLSDSGFYLCAWSVGLGAKNIQYFGAGTRLSVL.

The V call is TRBV7-9, the J call TRBJ1-1, with no clear D. Germline V gene data show CDR1 as SEHNR and CDR2 as FQNEAQ (reference sequence). The CDR3 runs 14 residues. Trimming pared 1 base from V and 6 bases from J, leaving 12 bases between. CDR3 DNA sequence: TGTGCCAGCAGCTTAGAGGGAGGATCCGCTGAAGCTTTCTTT. This encodes CASSLEGGSAEAFF.

The chain recombines TRBV7-9 with TRBJ2-6; no reliable D call. Germline assignment: CDR1 SEHNR and CDR2 FQNEAQ (reference sequence). The CDR3 is 16 amino acids. V was shortened by 5 bases and J by 0 bases, with 11 bases between the two germline ends. The CDR3 sequence: CASSPWALSGANVLTF. DNA for the CDR3: TGTGCCAGCAGCCCCTGGGCCCTCTCTGGGGCCAACGTCCTGACTTTC.

CDR3 DNA sequence: TGTGCCAGCAGGACGGGACAGGGACGCTCCTACGAGCAGTACTTC. It codes for CASRTGQGRSYEQYF. V usage is TRBV6-1 and J usage is TRBJ2-7, with TRBD1 matching 9 bases. The J segment lost 0 bases and the V segment lost 6 bases, leaving 6 bases of the junction unmatched. The CDR3 covers 15 residues. CDR1 MNHNS and CDR2 SASEGT come from the germline V gene.

The V and J genes are TRBV10-3 and TRBJ2-1, with 7 positions matching TRBD1. The V gene end was trimmed by 1 base and the J gene end by 7 bases; junction bases not matched to a gene: 4. The germline V gene encodes CDR1 ENHRY and CDR2 SYGVKD. The CDR3 totals 14 residues. The DNA for the CDR3 is TGTGCCATCAGTGAGTTGGGGACAGAGAATGAGCAGTTCTTC. Translating gives CAISELGTENEQFF.

The V gene is TRBV5-1, the J gene TRBJ2-7; TRBD1 might be the D (5 bases). The V gene's germline CDR1 is SGHRS and CDR2 YFSETQ. V lost 4 bases and J lost 0, with 11 bases in between. There are 14 residues in the CDR3. CDR3 bases: TGCGCCAGCAGCGGGGCAACGAGCTCCTACGAGCAGTACTTC. This gives the protein CASSGATSSYEQYF. Using reference TRBV5-1 and TRBJ2-7 for the parts outside the CDR3, the full variable domain is KAGVTQTPRYLIKTRGQQVTLSCSPISGHRSVSWYQQTPGQGLQFLFEYFSETQRNKGNFPGRFSGRQFSNSRSEMNVSTLELGDSALYLCASSGATSSYEQYFGPGTRLTVT.

The chain recombines TRBV30 with TRBJ1-2; TRBD1 aligns across 7 bases. There are 15 residues in the CDR3. Losses at the gene ends were 0 bases for V and 7 bases for J; bases not matched to a gene: 11. Germline V gene data show CDR1 as GTSNPN and CDR2 as SVGIG (reference sequence). The CDR3 loop reads CAWSVGRGLTGGYTF. The CDR3 region has the DNA TGTGCCTGGAGTGTAGGTAGGGGGCTTACCGGTGGCTACACCTTC.

The chain employs TRBV19 and TRBJ2-1; D not certain. The CDR3 covers 13 residues. The germline V gene encodes CDR1 LNHDA and CDR2 SQIVND (reference sequence). The ends were cut back, 5 bases at V and 4 bases at J, with 9 bases in the middle. The CDR3 DNA is TGTGCCAGTAGTCCCCCCTCGTACAATGAGCAGTTCTTC. It yields the protein CASSPPSYNEQFF.

The chain employs TRBV14 and TRBJ1-2; a weak D match, TRBD1 (5 bases). Trimming left V 3 bases short and J 4 bases short, with 12 bases between. CDR3 length: 14 amino acids. Germline loops: CDR1 SGHDN, CDR2 FVKESK. CDR3 sequence: CASSQAGESYGYTF. The CDR3 bases are TGTGCCAGCAGCCAGGCGGGGGAAAGCTATGGCTACACCTTC.

The chain has TRBV27 and TRBJ2-5, with a weak D call TRBD2 (5 bases). The V gene lost 6 bases and the J gene lost 5 bases, with 22 bases spanning the gap. In germline, CDR1 is MNHEY, CDR2 SMNVEV (reference sequence). This CDR3 is 16 amino acids long. The CDR3 here is CASSLLIPEGRETQYF. The DNA for the CDR3 is TGTGCCAGCAGCCTACTAATTCCTGAGGGCCGGGAGACCCAGTACTTC.

Remarks on this clone: Germline and junction disagree at one end, which may indicate a read error. The chain joins TRBV6-5 to TRBJ1-1, with D perhaps TRBD1 (5 bases). The CDR3 contains 14 residues. Germline V CDR1 and CDR2: MNHEY, SVGAGI. CDR3 sequence: CASSYRSGNPEAFF. DNA of the CDR3: TGTGCCAGCAGTTACCGTTCAGGGAACCCTGAAGCTTTCTTT.

This chain uses TRBV4-3 with TRBJ2-7, with 8 positions matching TRBD1. CDR1 and CDR2 (germline): LGHNA, YSLEER. The CDR3 is 15 residues long. Losses at the gene ends were 0 bases for V and 3 bases for J; bases not matched to a gene: 4. The DNA for the CDR3 is TGCGCCAGCAGCCAAGATCCCGACAGGGGCTACGAGCAGTACTTC. Translating gives CASSQDPDRGYEQYF.

Written as DNA, the CDR3 is TGTGCCAGCAGCCCATACATCCGGACTAGCTCAGTATTGCAGTTCTTC. Residues: CASSPYIRTSSVLQFF. The chain uses TRBV7-9 and TRBJ2-1; TRBD2 aligns across 8 bases. Germline lookup yields CDR1 SEHNR and CDR2 FQNEAQ (reference sequence). The V and J ends lost 5 bases and 12 bases, in that order; junction bases with no gene match: 18. This CDR3 spans 16 amino acids. The full variable domain, completed using reference TRBV7-9 and TRBJ2-1, is DTGVSQNPRHKITKRGQNVTFRCDPISEHNRLYWYRQTLGQGPEFLTYFQNEAQLEKSRLLSDRFSAERPKGSFSTLEIQRTEQGDSAMYLCASSPYIRTSSVLQFFGPGTRLTVL.

For this clone: This CDR3 is also generated by other DNA sequences in the sample. The rearrangement uses TRBV18 and TRBJ2-7; 11 bases fit TRBD1. Germline V CDR1 and CDR2: KGHSH, LQKENI. The trim removed 3 bases at V and 4 bases at J, leaving 2 bases unmatched. The CDR3 has 14 residues. CDR3 region: CASSPGQGVYEQYF. The CDR3 DNA follows: TGTGCCAGCTCACCGGGACAGGGGGTTTACGAGCAGTACTTC.

The rearrangement links TRBV10-1 to TRBJ2-7; D is uncertain. The CDR3 is 14 amino acids. Trimming removed 0 bases at V and 6 bases at J, with 12 bases between. Germline loops: CDR1 WNHNN, CDR2 SYGVQD (reference sequence). The CDR3 is CASSESHRAAEQYF. The CDR3 DNA is TGCGCCAGCAGTGAGTCCCACCGAGCTGCCGAGCAGTACTTC.

The chain recombines TRBV10-3 with TRBJ1-6, with TRBD1 matching 8 bases. The CDR3 loop spans 14 amino acids. J lost 10 bases, V lost 5 bases, and 7 bases had no gene match. Germline V CDR1 and CDR2: ENHRY, SYGVKD. The CDR3 spells CAISQGQDQSPLHF. The CDR3 DNA follows: TGTGCCATCAGTCAGGGACAGGACCAATCACCCCTCCACTTT.